Each of the 19 T cell receptor beta chains below was sequenced from the same sample in a study of cytotoxic CD8 clonotypes in ibrutinib-treated CLL. Method: immunoSEQ multiplex PCR; TCRdb's copy keeps in-frame clones and lacks some. This repertoire shows some 29,000 clones, about 78% found once; its top ten account for 40% to 60%. The input for sequencing was PBMCs, taken after 36 months of ibrutinib treatment. These receptors were obtained from a human donor with chronic lymphocytic leukemia.

About this clone: The identical CDR3 is also encoded by other nucleotide sequences in the sample. The chain joins TRBV4-2 to TRBJ2-3, with a tentative D call TRBD2 (6 bases). Germline CDR1 is LGHNA and CDR2 is YNFKEQ. This CDR3 has 15 residues. Trimming took off 1 base at V and 3 bases at J, with 11 bases between the two ends. CDR3 protein: CASSQVAGLTDTQYF. Written as DNA, the CDR3 is TGTGCCAGCAGCCAAGTTGCGGGGTTAACAGATACGCAGTATTTT.

The J gene is TRBJ2-3, the V gene TRBV5-1; D is perhaps TRBD1 (5 bases). The CDR3 has 15 amino acids. Germline assignment: CDR1 SGHRS and CDR2 YFSETQ. Trimming removed 0 bases at V and 2 bases at J, with 10 bases between. CDR3 DNA sequence: TGCGCCAGCAGCTTGGGCAGGGTTAACACAGATACGCAGTATTTT. Its translation: CASSLGRVNTDTQYF.

This clone was seen only a few times. V is TRBV29-1 and J is TRBJ1-1, with a tentative D call TRBD1 (6 bases). Germline V gene sequence: CDR1 SQVTM, CDR2 ANQGSEA. Trimming left V 4 bases short and J 0 bases short, with 9 bases between. The CDR3 length is 13 residues. The CDR3 DNA sequence: TGCAGCGTTGCCGACAGGTTGAACACTGAAGCTTTCTTT. This gives the protein CSVADRLNTEAFF. The full variable domain, rest sourced from reference TRBV29-1 and TRBJ1-1, is SAVISQKPSRDICQRGTSLTIQCQVDSQVTMMFWYRQQPGQSLTLIATANQGSEATYESGFVIDKFPISRPNLTFSTLTVSNMSPEDSSIYLCSVADRLNTEAFFGQGTRLTVV.

The J gene is TRBJ2-7, the V gene TRBV4-2; TRBD2 might be the D (6 bases). Trimming removed 4 bases at V and 4 bases at J, with 17 bases between. The length of the CDR3 is 15 residues. CDR1 and CDR2 (germline): LGHNA, YNFKEQ. The CDR3: CASSLLLPAGYEQYF. For the CDR3, the DNA is TGTGCCAGCAGCCTTCTCCTCCCTGCGGGGTACGAGCAGTACTTC.

The rearrangement joins TRBV7-8 to TRBJ2-2; TRBD1 matches 9 bases. The germline CDR1 and CDR2 sequences are SGHVS and FQNEAQ. Trimming at V came to 3 bases and at J to 3 bases, leaving 11 bases not matched to a gene. CDR3 length equals 18 residues. The CDR3 DNA reads TGTGCCAGCAGCTTTATCGCCGGGACAGGGCCCGACACCGGGGAGCTGTTTTTT. Its protein is CASSFIAGTGPDTGELFF.

The V and J genes are TRBV20-1 and TRBJ2-3; no firm D call. Germline values: CDR1 DFQATT, CDR2 SNEGSKA (reference sequence). The length of the CDR3 is 11 residues. Trimming removed 5 bases from V and 2 bases from J, with 5 bases in between. The CDR3 DNA sequence: TGCAGTGCTGTCTTCACAGATACGCAGTATTTT. Protein product: CSAVFTDTQYF.

V and J are TRBV6-5 and TRBJ1-1; D gene uncertain. Germline V gene data show CDR1 as MNHEY and CDR2 as SVGAGI. The V end lost 4 bases, the J end lost 0 bases, and 6 bases lay between the germline ends. The CDR3 has 13 residues. CDR3 nucleotides: TGTGCCAGCAGTTTGGCGGTGAACACTGAAGCTTTCTTT. It codes for CASSLAVNTEAFF.

The chain recombines TRBV4-1 with TRBJ1-6; D might be TRBD1 (6 bases). Germline V gene sequence: CDR1 MGHRA, CDR2 YSYEKL. Trimming pared 5 bases from V and 10 bases from J, leaving 18 bases between. The CDR3 contains 15 residues. The CDR3 spells CASSSHRELGSPLHF. CDR3 DNA: TGCGCCAGCAGCTCTCACAGGGAATTGGGATCACCCCTCCACTTT.

This chain connects TRBV27 to TRBJ2-2; D is perhaps TRBD1 or TRBD2 (5 bases each). The CDR3 totals 13 residues. Trimming stripped 11 bases from V and 4 bases from J, with 14 bases between. CDR1 and CDR2 from the germline V gene are MNHEY and SMNVEV (reference sequence). The CDR3 nucleotides are TGTGCCGGGTGGGGGTCGGTCACCGGGGAGCTGTTTTTT. It translates to CAGWGSVTGELFF.

V is TRBV15 and J is TRBJ1-2, with 8 bases aligning to TRBD1. This CDR3 has 13 amino acids. Trimming removed 3 bases from V and 3 bases from J; junction bases left unmatched: 0. Germline values: CDR1 LNHNV, CDR2 YYDKDF (reference sequence). CDR3 residues: CATSRDRDYGYTF. CDR3 DNA sequence: TGTGCCACCAGCAGGGACAGGGACTATGGCTACACCTTC. Based on the CDR3 plus reference TRBV15 and TRBJ1-2, the full variable domain is DAMVIQNPRYQVTQFGKPVTLSCSQTLNHNVMYWYQQKSSQAPKLLFHYYDKDFNNEADTPDNFQSRRPNTSFCFLDIRSPGLGDTAMYLCATSRDRDYGYTFGSGTRLTVV.

The gene calls are TRBV14 and TRBJ2-7, with 11 nucleotides matching TRBD2. Germline V gene lookup returns CDR1 SGHDN and CDR2 FVKESK. This CDR3 is 15 amino acids long. J gave up 5 bases and V 6 bases, and 9 bases lay outside the gene matches. CDR3 sequence reads: CASSLLAGDGDEQYF. The CDR3 nucleotides read TGTGCCAGCAGTTTACTAGCGGGGGATGGCGACGAGCAGTACTTC.

J is TRBJ2-7 and V is TRBV7-2, with D perhaps given as TRBD1 or TRBD2 (9 bases each). This CDR3 spans 16 amino acids. V was trimmed by 3 bases and J by 3 bases, leaving 18 bases between them. Germline CDR1 SGHTA, CDR2 FQGNSA. The CDR3 nucleotides are TGTGCCAGCAGCTTCGCGGGAGGGACAGGGCTCTACGAGCAGTACTTC. It encodes CASSFAGGTGLYEQYF.

The chain combines TRBV12-2 with TRBJ2-1. TRBV12-2 is listed as a pseudogene. The CDR3 spans 12 residues. CDR3 nucleotide sequence: TGTGCAAGTCGCCCACGCCGCAATGAGCAGTTCTTC. Its protein is CASRPRRNEQFF.

The rearrangement links TRBV6-5 to TRBJ2-7, with 9 bases fitting TRBD1. This CDR3 has 13 residues. The V and J ends lost 6 bases and 7 bases, in that order; junction bases with no gene match: 7. Germline V CDR1 and CDR2: MNHEY, SVGAGI. The CDR3 region has the DNA TGTGCCAGCAGGCGGGACAGGGCGAAAGAGCAGTACTTC. This gives the protein CASRRDRAKEQYF.

V gene TRBV2 combines with J gene TRBJ2-1, with D tentatively TRBD2 (6 bases). V lost 7 bases to trimming and J lost 0 bases, with 16 bases between them. Germline CDR1 is SNHLY and CDR2 is FYNNEI. The CDR3 sequence is 16 residues long. The CDR3: CASTLGAGSSYNEQFF. The CDR3 region has the DNA TGTGCCAGCACCCTCGGGGCGGGGTCCTCCTACAATGAGCAGTTCTTC.

This clone occurred a few times. The rearrangement links TRBV6-5 to TRBJ1-1; the D is unclear. V was clipped by 2 bases and J by 5 bases, with 12 bases between them. From germline, CDR1 is MNHEY and CDR2 SVGAGI. The CDR3 covers 14 residues. CDR3 DNA sequence: TGTGCCAGCAGTTACCGTGGAGGTTGGACTGAAGCTTTCTTT. It yields the protein CASSYRGGWTEAFF.

V usage is TRBV10-3 and J usage is TRBJ1-5; a weak D match, TRBD1 (5 bases). CDR3 length: 16 residues. Germline CDR1 and CDR2: ENHRY and SYGVKD. Trimming stripped 6 bases from V and 0 bases from J, with 15 bases between. The CDR3 protein is CAISRGDSNSNQPQHF. For the CDR3, the DNA is TGTGCCATCAGCCGGGGGGACTCGAATAGCAATCAGCCCCAGCATTTT.

The gene calls are TRBV6-7 and TRBJ1-2; D ambiguous. TRBV6-7 is placed among ORFs of uncertain function. The CDR3 has 14 residues. V lost 1 base and J lost 4, with 10 bases in between. In DNA form, the CDR3 reads TGTGCCAGCAGTTACTATATAGGTGTCTATGGCTACACCTTC. Amino acid sequence: CASSYYIGVYGYTF.

The chain has TRBV6-1 and TRBJ2-6; D is undetermined. Germline V CDR1 and CDR2: MNHNS, SASEGT. This CDR3 region has 12 residues. The ends were cut back, 4 bases at V and 3 bases at J, with 1 base in the middle. The CDR3 DNA sequence: TGTGCCAGCAGTGTTGGGGCCAACGTCCTGACTTTC. Its protein product is CASSVGANVLTF.